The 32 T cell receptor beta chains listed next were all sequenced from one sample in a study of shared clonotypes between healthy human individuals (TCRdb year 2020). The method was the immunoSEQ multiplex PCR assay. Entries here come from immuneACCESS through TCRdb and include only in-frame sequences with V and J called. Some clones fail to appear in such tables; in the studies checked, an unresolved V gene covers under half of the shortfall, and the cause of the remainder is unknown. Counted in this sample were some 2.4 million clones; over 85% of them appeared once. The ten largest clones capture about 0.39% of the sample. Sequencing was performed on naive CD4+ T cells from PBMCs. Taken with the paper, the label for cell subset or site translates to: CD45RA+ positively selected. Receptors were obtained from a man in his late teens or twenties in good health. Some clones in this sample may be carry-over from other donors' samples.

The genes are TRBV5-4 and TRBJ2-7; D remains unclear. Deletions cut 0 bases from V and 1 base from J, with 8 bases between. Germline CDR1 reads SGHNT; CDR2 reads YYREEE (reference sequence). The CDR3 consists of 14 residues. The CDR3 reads CASSLELGSYEQYF. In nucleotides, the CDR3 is TGTGCCAGCAGCTTGGAGCTGGGGTCCTACGAGCAGTACTTC.

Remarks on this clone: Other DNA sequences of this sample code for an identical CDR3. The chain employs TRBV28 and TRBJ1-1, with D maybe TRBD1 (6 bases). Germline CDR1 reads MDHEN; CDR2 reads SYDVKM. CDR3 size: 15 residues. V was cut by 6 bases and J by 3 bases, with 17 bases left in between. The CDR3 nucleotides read TGTGCCAGCAGAGGGGGGGGTGCGGCGGACACTGAAGCTTTCTTT. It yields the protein CASRGGGAADTEAFF.

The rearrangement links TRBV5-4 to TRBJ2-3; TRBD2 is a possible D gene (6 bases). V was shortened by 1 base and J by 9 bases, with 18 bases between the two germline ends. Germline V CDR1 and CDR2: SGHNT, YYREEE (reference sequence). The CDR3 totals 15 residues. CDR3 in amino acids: CASSLWAGREETQYF. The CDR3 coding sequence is TGTGCCAGCAGCTTGTGGGCGGGAAGGGAAGAAACGCAGTATTTT.

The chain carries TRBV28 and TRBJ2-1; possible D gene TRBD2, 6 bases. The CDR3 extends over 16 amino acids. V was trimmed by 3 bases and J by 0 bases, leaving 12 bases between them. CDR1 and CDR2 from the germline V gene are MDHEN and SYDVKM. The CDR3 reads CASSFRGTPSYNEQFF. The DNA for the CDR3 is TGTGCCAGCAGTTTTCGGGGGACCCCCTCCTACAATGAGCAGTTCTTC. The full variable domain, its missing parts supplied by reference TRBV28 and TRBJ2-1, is DVKVTQSSRYLVKRTGEKVFLECVQDMDHENMFWYRQDPGLGLRLIYFSYDVKMKEKGDIPEGYSVSREKKERFSLILESASTNQTSMYLCASSFRGTPSYNEQFFGPGTRLTVL.

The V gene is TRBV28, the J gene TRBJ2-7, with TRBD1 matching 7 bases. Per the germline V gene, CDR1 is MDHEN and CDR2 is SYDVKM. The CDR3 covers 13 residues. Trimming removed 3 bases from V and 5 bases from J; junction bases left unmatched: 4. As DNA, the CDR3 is TGTGCCAGCAGTTTGACAGGGTCCCACGAGCAGTACTTC. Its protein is CASSLTGSHEQYF.

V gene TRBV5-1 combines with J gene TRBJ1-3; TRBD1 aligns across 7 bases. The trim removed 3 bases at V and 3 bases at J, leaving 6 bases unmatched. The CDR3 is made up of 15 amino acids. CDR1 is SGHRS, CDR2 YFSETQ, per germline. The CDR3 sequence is CASSWSAGGGNTIYF. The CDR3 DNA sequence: TGCGCCAGCAGCTGGTCGGCAGGGGGTGGAAACACCATATATTTT.

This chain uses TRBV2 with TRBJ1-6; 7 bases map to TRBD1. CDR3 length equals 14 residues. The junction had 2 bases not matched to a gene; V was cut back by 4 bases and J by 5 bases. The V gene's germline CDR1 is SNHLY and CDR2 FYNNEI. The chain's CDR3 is CASSGDSDNSPLHF. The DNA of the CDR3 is TGTGCCAGCAGTGGGGACAGCGATAATTCACCCCTCCACTTT.

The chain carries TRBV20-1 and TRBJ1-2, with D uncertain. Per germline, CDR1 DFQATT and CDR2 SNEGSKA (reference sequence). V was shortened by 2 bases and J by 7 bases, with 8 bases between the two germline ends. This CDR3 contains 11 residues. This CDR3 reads CSARTPGGYTF. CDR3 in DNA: TGCAGTGCTAGAACGCCTGGTGGCTACACCTTC.

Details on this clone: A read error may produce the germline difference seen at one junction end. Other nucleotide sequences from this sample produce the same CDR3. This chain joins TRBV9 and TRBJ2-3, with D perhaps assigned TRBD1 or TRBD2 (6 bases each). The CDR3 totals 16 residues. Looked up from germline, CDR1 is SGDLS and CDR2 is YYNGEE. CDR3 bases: TGTGCTAGCAGCTTCCGGGACTCAGGGGGCACAGATACGCAGTATTTT. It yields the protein CASSFRDSGGTDTQYF.

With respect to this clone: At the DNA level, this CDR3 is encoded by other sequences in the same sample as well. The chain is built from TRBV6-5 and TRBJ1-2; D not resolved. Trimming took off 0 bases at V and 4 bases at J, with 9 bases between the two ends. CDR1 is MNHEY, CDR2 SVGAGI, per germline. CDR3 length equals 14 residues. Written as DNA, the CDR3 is TGTGCCAGCAGTTACTCCTCGGGTACCTATGGCTACACCTTC. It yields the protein CASSYSSGTYGYTF.

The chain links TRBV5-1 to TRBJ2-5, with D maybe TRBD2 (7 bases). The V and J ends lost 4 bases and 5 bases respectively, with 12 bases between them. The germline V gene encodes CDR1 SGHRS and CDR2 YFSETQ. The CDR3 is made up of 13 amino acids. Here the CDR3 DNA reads TGCGCCAGCAGCGAGGGAGGGGGGGAGACCCAGTACTTC. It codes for CASSEGGGETQYF.

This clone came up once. The CDR3 DNA follows: TGTGCCAGCAGTGACCACCAGTGGTATAGCAATCAGCCCCAGCATTTT. Translating it yields CASSDHQWYSNQPQHF. The chain carries TRBV25-1 and TRBJ1-5; the D is unclear. Germline assignment: CDR1 MGHDK and CDR2 SYGVNS. The CDR3 runs to 16 residues. Trimming removed 3 bases from V and 0 bases from J, with 12 bases in between.

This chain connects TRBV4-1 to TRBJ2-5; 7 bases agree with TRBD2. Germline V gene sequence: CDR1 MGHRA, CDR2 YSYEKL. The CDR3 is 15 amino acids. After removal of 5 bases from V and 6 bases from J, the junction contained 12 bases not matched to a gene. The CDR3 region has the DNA TGCGCCAGCAGCTCCTTCGCGCGGGGAGGGCAGACCCAGTACTTC. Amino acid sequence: CASSSFARGGQTQYF.

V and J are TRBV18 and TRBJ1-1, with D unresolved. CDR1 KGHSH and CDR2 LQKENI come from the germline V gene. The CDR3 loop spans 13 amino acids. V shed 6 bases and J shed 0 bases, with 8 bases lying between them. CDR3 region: CASSDTLNTEAFF. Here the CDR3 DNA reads TGTGCCAGCTCCGACACCCTGAACACTGAAGCTTTCTTT.

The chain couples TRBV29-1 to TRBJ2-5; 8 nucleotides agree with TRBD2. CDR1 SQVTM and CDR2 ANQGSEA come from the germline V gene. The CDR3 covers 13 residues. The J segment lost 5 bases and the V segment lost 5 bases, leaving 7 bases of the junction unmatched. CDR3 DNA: TGCAGCGTTCGCGGGAGGTGGGGGGAGACCCAGTACTTC. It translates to CSVRGRWGETQYF.

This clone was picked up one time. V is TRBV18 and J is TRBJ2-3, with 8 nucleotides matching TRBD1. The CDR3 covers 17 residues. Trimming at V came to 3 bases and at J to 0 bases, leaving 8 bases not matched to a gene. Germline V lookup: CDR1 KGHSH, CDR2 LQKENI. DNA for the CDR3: TGTGCCAGCTCACCTCTGACAGGGGCCTTAAGCACAGATACGCAGTATTTT. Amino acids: CASSPLTGALSTDTQYF.

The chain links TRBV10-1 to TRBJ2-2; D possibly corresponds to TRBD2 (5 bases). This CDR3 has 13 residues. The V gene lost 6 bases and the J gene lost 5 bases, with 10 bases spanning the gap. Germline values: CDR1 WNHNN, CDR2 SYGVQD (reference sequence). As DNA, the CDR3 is TGCGCCAGCAGAGCTCTAGCAACCGGGGAGCTGTTTTTT. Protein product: CASRALATGELFF.

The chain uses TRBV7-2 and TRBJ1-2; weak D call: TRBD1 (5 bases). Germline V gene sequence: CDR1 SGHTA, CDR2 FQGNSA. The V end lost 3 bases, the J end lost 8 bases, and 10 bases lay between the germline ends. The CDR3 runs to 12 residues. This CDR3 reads CASSFQGGGYTF. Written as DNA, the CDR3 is TGTGCCAGCAGCTTCCAGGGAGGGGGCTACACCTTC.

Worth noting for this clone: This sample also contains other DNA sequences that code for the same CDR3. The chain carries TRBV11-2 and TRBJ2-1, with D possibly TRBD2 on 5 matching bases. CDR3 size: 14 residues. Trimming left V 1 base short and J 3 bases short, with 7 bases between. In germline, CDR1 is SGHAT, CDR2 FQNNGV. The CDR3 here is CASSLVRGYNEQFF. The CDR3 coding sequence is TGTGCCAGCAGCTTAGTTCGGGGCTACAATGAGCAGTTCTTC.

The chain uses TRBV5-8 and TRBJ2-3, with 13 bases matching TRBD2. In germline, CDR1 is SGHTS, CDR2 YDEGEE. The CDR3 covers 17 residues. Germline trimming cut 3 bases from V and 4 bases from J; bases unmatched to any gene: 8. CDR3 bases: TGTGCCAGCAGCTGGGCGGGACTAGCGGGAAAGGCAGATACGCAGTATTTT. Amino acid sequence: CASSWAGLAGKADTQYF.

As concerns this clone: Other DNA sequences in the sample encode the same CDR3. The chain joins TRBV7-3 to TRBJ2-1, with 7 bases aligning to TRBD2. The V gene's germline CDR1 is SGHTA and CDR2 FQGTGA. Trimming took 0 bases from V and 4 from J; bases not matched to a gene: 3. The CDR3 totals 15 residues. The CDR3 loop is CASSLTRESYNEQFF. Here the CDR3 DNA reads TGTGCCAGCAGCTTAACGCGGGAGAGTTACAATGAGCAGTTCTTC.

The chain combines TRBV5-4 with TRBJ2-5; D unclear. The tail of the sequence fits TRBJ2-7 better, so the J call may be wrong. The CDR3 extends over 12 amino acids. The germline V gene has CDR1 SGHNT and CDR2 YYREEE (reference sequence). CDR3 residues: CASSLFWSEQYF. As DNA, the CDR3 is TGTGCCAGCAGCCTATTCTGGAGCGAGCAGTACTTC.

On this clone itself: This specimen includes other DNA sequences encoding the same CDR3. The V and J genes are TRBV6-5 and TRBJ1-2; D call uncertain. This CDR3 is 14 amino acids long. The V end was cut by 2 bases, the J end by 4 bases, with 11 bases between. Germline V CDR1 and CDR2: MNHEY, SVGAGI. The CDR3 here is CASSYNRVGYGYTF. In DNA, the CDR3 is TGTGCCAGCAGTTACAATAGGGTCGGCTATGGCTACACCTTC.

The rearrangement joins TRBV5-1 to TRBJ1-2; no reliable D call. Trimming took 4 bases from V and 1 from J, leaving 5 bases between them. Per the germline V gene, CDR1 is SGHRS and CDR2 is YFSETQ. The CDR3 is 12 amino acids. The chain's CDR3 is CASSQRNYGYTF. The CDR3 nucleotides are TGCGCCAGCAGCCAACGTAACTATGGCTACACCTTC.

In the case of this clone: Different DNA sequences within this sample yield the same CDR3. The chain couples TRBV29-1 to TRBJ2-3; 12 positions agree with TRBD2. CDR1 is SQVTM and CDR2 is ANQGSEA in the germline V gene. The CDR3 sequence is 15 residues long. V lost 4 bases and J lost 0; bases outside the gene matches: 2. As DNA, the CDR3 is TGCAGCGTTGTCGGGACTAGCGGGAGCACAGATACGCAGTATTTT. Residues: CSVVGTSGSTDTQYF.

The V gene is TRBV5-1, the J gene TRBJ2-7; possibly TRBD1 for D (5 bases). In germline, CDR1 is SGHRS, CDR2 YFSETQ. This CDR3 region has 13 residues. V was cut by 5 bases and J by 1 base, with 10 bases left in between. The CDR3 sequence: CASSNRRSYEQYF. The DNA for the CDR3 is TGCGCCAGCAGTAACAGGCGTTCCTACGAGCAGTACTTC.

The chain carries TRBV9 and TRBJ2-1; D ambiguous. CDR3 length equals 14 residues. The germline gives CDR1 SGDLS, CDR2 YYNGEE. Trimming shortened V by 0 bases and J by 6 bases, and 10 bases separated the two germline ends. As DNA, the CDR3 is TGTGCCAGCAGCGTAGCAGCGTCCGGCAATGAGCAGTTCTTC. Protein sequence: CASSVAASGNEQFF.

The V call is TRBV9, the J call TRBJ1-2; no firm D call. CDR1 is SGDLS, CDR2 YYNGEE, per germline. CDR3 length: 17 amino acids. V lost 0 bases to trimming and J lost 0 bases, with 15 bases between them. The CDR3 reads CASSVGTSYMANYGYTF. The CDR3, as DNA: TGTGCCAGCAGCGTAGGTACCTCCTATATGGCTAACTATGGCTACACCTTC.

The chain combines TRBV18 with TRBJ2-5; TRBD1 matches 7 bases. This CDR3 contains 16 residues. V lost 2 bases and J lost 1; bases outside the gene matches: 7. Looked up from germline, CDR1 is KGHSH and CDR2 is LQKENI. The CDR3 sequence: CASSPSFRDSQETQYF. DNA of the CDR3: TGTGCCAGCTCACCATCTTTCCGGGACAGCCAAGAGACCCAGTACTTC.

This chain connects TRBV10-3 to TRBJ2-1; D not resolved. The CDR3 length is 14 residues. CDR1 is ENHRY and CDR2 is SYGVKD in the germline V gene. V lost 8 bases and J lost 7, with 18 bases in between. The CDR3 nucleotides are TGTGCCATCTCGGCGAGCGAGCGACAAAATGAGCAGTTCTTC. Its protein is CAISASERQNEQFF.

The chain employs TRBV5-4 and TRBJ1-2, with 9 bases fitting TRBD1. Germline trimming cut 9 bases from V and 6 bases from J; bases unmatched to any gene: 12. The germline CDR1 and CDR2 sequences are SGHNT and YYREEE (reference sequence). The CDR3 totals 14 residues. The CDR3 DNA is TGTGCCACCACGACCCGGGACAGGGTGAATGGCTACACCTTC. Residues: CATTTRDRVNGYTF.

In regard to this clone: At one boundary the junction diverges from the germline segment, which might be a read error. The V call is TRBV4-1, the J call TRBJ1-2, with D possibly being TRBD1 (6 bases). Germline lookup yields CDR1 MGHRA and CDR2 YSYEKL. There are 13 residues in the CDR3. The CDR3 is CASSEDRHYGYTF. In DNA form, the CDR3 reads TGCGCCAGCAGCGAAGACAGGCACTATGGCTACACCTTC.